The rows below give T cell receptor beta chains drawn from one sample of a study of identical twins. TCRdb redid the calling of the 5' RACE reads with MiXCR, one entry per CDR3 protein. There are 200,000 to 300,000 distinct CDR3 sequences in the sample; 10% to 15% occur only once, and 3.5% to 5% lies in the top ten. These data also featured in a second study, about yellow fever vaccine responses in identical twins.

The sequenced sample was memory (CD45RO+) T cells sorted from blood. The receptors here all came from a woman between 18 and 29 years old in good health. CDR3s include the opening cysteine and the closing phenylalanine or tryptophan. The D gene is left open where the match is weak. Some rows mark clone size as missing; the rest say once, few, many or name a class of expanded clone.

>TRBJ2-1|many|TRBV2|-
TGTGCCAGCAGTCGACAGGAGCTACCCAATGAGCAGTTCTTC
CASSRQELPNEQFF
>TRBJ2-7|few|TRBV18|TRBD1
TGTGCCAGCTCACCCGCCGGGACAGGGTCCCCCTACGAGCAGTACTTC
CASSPAGTGSPYEQYF
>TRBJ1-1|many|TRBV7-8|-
TGTGCCAGCAGCTTAGCGTTTCTTGGGACTGAAGCTTTCTTT
CASSLAFLGTEAFF
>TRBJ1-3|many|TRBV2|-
TGTGCCAGCCACCGGACTGCCTCTGGAAACACCATATATTTT
CASHRTASGNTIYF
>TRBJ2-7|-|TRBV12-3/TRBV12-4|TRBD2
TGTGCCAGCAGCCCCGGGACTAGCGGCCGGCTCTCCTACGAGCAGTACTTC
CASSPGTSGRLSYEQYF
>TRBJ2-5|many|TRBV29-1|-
TGCAGCGTTGCGGCAGGGCGTTTGGTTAACGTCCAAGAGACCCAGTACTTC
CSVAAGRLVNVQETQYF
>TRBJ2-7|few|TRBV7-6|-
TGTGCCAGCAGCTCTAGCGCGGGGGCAGCCTACGAGCAGTACTTC
CASSSSAGAAYEQYF
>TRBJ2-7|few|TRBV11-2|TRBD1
TGTGCCAGCAGCTTGGATTGGACAGGAGCCTACGAGCAGTACTTC
CASSLDWTGAYEQYF
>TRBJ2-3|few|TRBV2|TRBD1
TGTGCCAGGGGGACAGAAAGCACAGATACGCAGTATTTT
CARGTESTDTQYF
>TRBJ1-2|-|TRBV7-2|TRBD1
TGTGCCAGCAGCTTAAGGGGACAGGCCTATGGCTACACCTTC
CASSLRGQAYGYTF
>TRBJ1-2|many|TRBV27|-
TGTGCCAGCAGTCCCGGAACAGGGAGGGTTAACTATGGCTACACCTTC
CASSPGTGRVNYGYTF